This T cell receptor beta chain is from a study of blood T cell repertoires in COVID-19. Overall study context: Samples of COVID-19 (acute and convalescent) were obtained from the United States, Italy and Spain.

With 4 bases clipped from V and 2 bases from J, the junction kept 10 bases outside the gene matches. Germline-derived CDR1 and CDR2 are KGHDR and SFDVKD. The CDR3 spans 17 residues. Assay used: immunoSEQ multiplex PCR; TCRdb lists only in-frame clones, some missing. The sample lists about 200,000 clones; around 80% were seen once. The J gene is TRBJ2-3, the V gene TRBV24-1, with TRBD1 matching over 8 bases. The sequencing input was peripheral blood. The sequence derives from a woman aged 70 to 79 with acute or convalescent COVID-19. The CDR3 DNA sequence: TGTGCCACCAGTGACCCTGGGACAGGCTCTTACACAGATACGCAGTATTTT. This codes for CATSDPGTGSYTDTQYF.